These 5 T cell receptor beta chains originate from one sample sequenced in a study of siplizumab effects on memory and regulatory T cells. Generated by immunoSEQ multiplex PCR, the TCRdb table keeps only in-frame clones and is missing some. In the table there are over 100,000 clones, over 85% of which are singletons. What was sequenced was non-Treg CD4+ T cells sorted from blood. The receptors stem from a human donor in good health.

The rearrangement links TRBV6-5 to TRBJ1-5; D uncertain. CDR3 size: 15 residues. Trimming took 4 bases from V and 1 from J, leaving 11 bases between them. From germline, CDR1 is MNHEY and CDR2 SVGAGI. The CDR3 DNA is TGTGCCAGCAGTTCCAGTCTGGGGAGCAATCAGCCCCAGCATTTT. Translated: CASSSSLGSNQPQHF.

The chain couples TRBV28 to TRBJ2-5; 11 bases are a match to TRBD2. V was clipped by 4 bases and J by 5 bases; unmatched bases: 6. The length of the CDR3 is 15 residues. Looked up from germline, CDR1 is MDHEN and CDR2 is SYDVKM. The CDR3 protein is CASSYSGGAVETQYF. The CDR3 nucleotides are TGTGCCAGCAGTTATAGCGGGGGGGCGGTGGAGACCCAGTACTTC.

The chain links TRBV14 to TRBJ2-1, with 12 bases identical to TRBD1. The CDR3 length is 15 residues. Germline loops: CDR1 SGHDN, CDR2 FVKESK. V trimming: 3 bases; J trimming: 4 bases; junction bases outside the gene matches: 1. CDR3 nucleotides: TGTGCCAGCAGCCAGGGACAGGGGGCGTACAATGAGCAGTTCTTC. Translation gives CASSQGQGAYNEQFF.

The chain links TRBV4-1 to TRBJ1-2; D might be TRBD1 (6 bases). V shed 0 bases and J shed 6 bases, with 20 bases lying between them. CDR3 length: 17 residues. The germline V gene encodes CDR1 MGHRA and CDR2 YSYEKL. The CDR3 sequence is CASSQDRGGGQVHGYTF. The CDR3 DNA sequence: TGCGCCAGCAGCCAAGATCGGGGAGGGGGGCAGGTACATGGCTACACCTTC.

V usage is TRBV7-2 and J usage is TRBJ2-1; no clear D. With 3 bases removed from V and 7 bases from J, the gap between germline ends came to 13 bases. The CDR3 runs 14 residues. Germline V lookup: CDR1 SGHTA, CDR2 FQGNSA. This chain's CDR3 is CASSFATNRNEQFF. The CDR3 DNA sequence: TGTGCCAGCAGCTTTGCGACCAACCGGAATGAGCAGTTCTTC.